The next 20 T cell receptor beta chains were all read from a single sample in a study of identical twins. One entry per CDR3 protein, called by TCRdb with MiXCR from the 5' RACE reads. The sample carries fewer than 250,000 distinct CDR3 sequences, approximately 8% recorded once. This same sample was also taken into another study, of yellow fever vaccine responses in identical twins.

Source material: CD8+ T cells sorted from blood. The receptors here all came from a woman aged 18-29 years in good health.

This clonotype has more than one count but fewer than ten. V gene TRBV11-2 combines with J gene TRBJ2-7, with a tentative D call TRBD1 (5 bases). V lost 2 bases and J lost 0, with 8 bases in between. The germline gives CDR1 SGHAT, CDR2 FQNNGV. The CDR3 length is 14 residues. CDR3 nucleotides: TGTGCCAGCAGCTTAATAGGGGCCTCCTACGAGCAGTACGTC. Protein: CASSLIGASYEQYV.

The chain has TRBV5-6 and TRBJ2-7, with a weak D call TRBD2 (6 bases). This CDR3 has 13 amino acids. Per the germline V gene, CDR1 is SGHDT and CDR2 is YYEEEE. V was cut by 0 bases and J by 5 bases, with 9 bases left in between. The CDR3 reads CASSLGTIHEQYF. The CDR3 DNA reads TGTGCCAGCAGCTTGGGGACTATCCACGAGCAGTACTTC.

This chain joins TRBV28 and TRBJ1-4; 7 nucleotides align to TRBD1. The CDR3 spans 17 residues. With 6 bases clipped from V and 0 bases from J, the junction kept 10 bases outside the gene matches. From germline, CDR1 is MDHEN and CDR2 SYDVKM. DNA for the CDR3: TGTGCCAGCAGCCAACGGGACAGATTTGCAACTAATGAAAAACTGTTTTTT. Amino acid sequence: CASSQRDRFATNEKLFF.

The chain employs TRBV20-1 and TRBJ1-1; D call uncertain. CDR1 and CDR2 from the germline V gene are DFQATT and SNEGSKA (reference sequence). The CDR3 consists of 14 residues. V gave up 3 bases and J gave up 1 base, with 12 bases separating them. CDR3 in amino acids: CSASFSLTNTEAFF. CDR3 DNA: TGCAGTGCTAGTTTTTCCTTAACGAACACTGAAGCTTTCTTT.

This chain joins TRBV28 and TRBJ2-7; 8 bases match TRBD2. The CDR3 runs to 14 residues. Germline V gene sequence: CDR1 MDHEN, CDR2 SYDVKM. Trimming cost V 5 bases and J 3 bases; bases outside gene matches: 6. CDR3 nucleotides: TGTGCCAGCAGTGCCGCGGGACTAGACTACGAGCAGTACTTC. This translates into CASSAAGLDYEQYF. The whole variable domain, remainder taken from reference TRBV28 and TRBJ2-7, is DVKVTQSSRYLVKRTGEKVFLECVQDMDHENMFWYRQDPGLGLRLIYFSYDVKMKEKGDIPEGYSVSREKKERFSLILESASTNQTSMYLCASSAAGLDYEQYFGPGTRLTVT.

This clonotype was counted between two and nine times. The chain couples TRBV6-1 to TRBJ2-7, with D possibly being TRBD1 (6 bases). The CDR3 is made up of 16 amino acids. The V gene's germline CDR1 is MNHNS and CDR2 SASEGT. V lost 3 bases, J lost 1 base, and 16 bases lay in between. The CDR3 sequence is CASSEYSETGSYEQYV. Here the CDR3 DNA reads TGTGCCAGCAGTGAGTACTCCGAGACAGGATCCTACGAGCAGTACGTC.

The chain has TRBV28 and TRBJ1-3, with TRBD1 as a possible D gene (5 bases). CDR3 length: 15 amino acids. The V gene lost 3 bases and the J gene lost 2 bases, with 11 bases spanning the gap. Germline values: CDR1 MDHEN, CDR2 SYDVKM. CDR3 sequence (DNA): TGTGCCAGCAGTTTTCTGGCAGGGACTGGAAACACCATATATTTT. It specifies CASSFLAGTGNTIYF.

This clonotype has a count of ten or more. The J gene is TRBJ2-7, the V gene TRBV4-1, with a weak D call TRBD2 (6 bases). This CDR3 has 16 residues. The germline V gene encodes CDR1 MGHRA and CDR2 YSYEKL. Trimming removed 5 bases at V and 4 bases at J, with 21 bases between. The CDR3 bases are TGCGCCAGCAGCGTCGGCACCCCCGGGAGCTCGTACGAGCAGTACTTC. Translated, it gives CASSVGTPGSSYEQYF.

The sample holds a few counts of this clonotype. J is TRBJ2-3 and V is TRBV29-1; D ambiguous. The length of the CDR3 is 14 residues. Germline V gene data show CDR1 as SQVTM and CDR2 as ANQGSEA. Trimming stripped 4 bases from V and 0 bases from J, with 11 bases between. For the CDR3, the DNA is TGCAGCGTTGTTAGGGTGTCAAGCACAGATACGCAGTATTTT. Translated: CSVVRVSSTDTQYF.

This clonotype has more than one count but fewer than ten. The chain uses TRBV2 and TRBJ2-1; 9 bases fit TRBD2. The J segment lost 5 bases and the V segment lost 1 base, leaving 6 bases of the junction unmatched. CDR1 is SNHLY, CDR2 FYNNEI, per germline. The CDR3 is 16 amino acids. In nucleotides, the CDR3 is TGTGCCAGCAGTGAAGAAAGCGGGGGGCTAAACAATGAGCAGTTCTTC. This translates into CASSEESGGLNNEQFF.

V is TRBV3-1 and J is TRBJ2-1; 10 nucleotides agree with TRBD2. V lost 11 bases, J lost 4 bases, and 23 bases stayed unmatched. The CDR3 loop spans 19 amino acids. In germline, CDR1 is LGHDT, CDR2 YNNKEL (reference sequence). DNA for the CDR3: TGTGCCTGCTGCCAAGGCGACGAGCCGGGACTAGCGATTTACAATGAGCAGTTCTTC. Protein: CACCQGDEPGLAIYNEQFF.

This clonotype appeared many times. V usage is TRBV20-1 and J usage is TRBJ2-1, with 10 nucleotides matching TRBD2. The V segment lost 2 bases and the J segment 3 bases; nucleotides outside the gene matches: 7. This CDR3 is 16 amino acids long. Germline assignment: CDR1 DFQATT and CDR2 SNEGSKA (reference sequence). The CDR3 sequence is CSARWASGGDYNEQFF. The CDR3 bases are TGCAGTGCTAGATGGGCTAGCGGGGGAGACTACAATGAGCAGTTCTTC.

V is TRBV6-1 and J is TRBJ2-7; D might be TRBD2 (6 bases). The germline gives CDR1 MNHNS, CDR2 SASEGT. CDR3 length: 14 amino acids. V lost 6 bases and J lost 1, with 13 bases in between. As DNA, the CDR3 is TGTGCCAGCAGCGACGCGGGACCGTCCTACGAGCAGTACTTC. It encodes CASSDAGPSYEQYF.

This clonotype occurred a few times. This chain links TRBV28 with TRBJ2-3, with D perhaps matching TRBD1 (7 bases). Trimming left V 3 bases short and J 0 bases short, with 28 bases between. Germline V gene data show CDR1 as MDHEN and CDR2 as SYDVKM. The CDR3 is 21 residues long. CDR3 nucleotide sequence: TGTGCCAGCAGTTTCCCTTCGGACAGGACCCCTAGCGACTCTAGCACAGATACGCAGTATTTT. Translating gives CASSFPSDRTPSDSSTDTQYF.

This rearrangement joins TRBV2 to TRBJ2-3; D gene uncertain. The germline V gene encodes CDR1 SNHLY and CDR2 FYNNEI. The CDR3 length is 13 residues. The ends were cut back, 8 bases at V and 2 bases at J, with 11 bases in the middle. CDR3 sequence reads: CASPSPTTDTQYF. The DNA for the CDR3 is TGTGCCAGCCCGTCCCCGACCACAGATACGCAGTATTTT. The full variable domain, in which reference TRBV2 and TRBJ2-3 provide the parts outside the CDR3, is EPEVTQTPSHQVTQMGQEVILRCVPISNHLYFYWYRQILGQKVEFLVSFYNNEISEKSEIFDDQFSVERPDGSNFTLKIRSTKLEDSAMYFCASPSPTTDTQYFGPGTRLTVL.

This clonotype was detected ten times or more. CDR3 amino acids: CASSVAGTSGSYEQYF. CDR3 DNA: TGTGCCAGCAGCGTAGCGGGGACTAGCGGGTCTTACGAGCAGTACTTC. The chain employs TRBV9 and TRBJ2-7, with 12 bases matching TRBD2. V lost 0 bases, J lost 4 bases, and 5 bases stayed unmatched. Germline CDR1 is SGDLS and CDR2 is YYNGEE. This CDR3 contains 16 residues.

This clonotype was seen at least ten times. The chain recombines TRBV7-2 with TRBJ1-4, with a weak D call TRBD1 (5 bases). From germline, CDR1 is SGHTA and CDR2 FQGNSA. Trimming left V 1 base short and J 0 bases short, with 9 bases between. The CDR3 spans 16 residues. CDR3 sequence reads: CASSLVPRATNEKLFF. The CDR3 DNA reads TGTGCCAGCAGCTTAGTGCCCAGGGCAACTAATGAAAAACTGTTTTTT.

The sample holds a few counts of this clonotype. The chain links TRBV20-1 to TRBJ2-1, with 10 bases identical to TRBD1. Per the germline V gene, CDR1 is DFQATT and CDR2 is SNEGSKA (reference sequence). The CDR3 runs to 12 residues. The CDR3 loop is CRGQGRGHEQFF. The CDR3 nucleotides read TGCCGGGGACAGGGGCGAGGACATGAGCAGTTCTTC.

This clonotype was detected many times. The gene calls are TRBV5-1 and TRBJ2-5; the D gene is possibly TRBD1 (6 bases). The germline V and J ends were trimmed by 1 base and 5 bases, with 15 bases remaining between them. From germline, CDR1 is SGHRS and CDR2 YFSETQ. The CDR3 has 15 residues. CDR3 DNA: TGCGCCAGCAGCTTGCAAGGGGGTCGGTTTGAGACCCAGTACTTC. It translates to CASSLQGGRFETQYF.

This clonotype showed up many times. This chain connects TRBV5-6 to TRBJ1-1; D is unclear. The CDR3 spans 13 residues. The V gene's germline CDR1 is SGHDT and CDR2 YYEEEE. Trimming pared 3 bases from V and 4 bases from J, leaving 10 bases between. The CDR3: CASSSAGGTEAFF. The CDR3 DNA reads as TGTGCCAGCAGCTCTGCGGGCGGCACTGAAGCTTTCTTT.